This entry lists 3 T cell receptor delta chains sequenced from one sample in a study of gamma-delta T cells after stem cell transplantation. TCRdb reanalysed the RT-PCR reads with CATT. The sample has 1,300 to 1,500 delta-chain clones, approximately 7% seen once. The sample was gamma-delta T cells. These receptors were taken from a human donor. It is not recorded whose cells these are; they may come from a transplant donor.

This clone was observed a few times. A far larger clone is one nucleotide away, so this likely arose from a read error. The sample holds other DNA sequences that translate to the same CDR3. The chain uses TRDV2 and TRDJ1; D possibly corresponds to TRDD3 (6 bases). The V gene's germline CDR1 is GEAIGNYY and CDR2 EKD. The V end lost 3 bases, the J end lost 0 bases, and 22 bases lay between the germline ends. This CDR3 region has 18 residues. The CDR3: CACDPLGPAWGYTDKLIF. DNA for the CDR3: TGTGCCTGTGACCCCCTGGGGCCAGCCTGGGGTTACACCGATAAACTCATCTTT.

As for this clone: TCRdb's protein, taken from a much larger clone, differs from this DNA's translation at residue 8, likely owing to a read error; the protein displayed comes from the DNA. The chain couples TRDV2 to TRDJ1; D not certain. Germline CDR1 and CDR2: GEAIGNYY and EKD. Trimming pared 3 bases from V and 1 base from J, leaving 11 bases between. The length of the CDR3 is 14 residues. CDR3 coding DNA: TGTGCCTGTGACCCATTACTAAGCACCGATAAACTCATCTTT. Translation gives CACDPLLSTDKLIF.

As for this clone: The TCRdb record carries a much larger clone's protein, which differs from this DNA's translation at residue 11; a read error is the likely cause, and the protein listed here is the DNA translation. The CDR3 protein is CACDVLGDTAHTDKLIF. The CDR3 nucleotides read TGTGCCTGTGATGTACTGGGGGATACGGCGCACACCGATAAACTCATCTTT. The chain combines TRDV2 with TRDJ1; 13 bases are a match to TRDD3. The V segment lost 4 bases and the J segment 0 bases; nucleotides outside the gene matches: 7. Germline lookup yields CDR1 GEAIGNYY and CDR2 EKD. The CDR3 runs 17 residues.